These 28 T cell receptor beta chains were all obtained from the same sample, sequenced in a study of PD-1 blockade in classical Hodgkin lymphoma. Repertoires were generated with immunoSEQ multiplex PCR, while TCRdb's copy carries only in-frame clones and drops some. The sample has 40,000 or so clones; roughly four fifths are singletons. Patients all relapsed after autologous stem cell transplantation, and there was variation in brentuximab vedotin exposure. The sequencing used peripheral blood mononuclear cells (PBMCs), collected at baseline. The receptors were gathered from a human donor with classical Hodgkin lymphoma.

This clone was observed a few times. The V gene is TRBV5-1, the J gene TRBJ1-1; D possibly corresponds to TRBD1 (5 bases). V was shortened by 0 bases and J by 2 bases, with 8 bases between the two germline ends. In germline, CDR1 is SGHRS, CDR2 YFSETQ. CDR3 length equals 14 residues. CDR3 loop: CASSLGGVNTEAFF. The DNA for the CDR3 is TGCGCCAGCAGCTTGGGAGGGGTCAACACTGAAGCTTTCTTT.

The CDR3 DNA reads as TGTGCCAGCAGTGGTGAGCGGGGTTACGAGCAGTACTTC. Encoded protein: CASSGERGYEQYF. The gene calls are TRBV6-1 and TRBJ2-5, with 7 bases identical to TRBD2. The J call is uncertain, as TRBJ2-7 better fits the DNA end. This CDR3 is 13 amino acids long. Looked up from germline, CDR1 is MNHNS and CDR2 is SASEGT.

The chain links TRBV7-6 to TRBJ2-7; D gene uncertain. Between the trimmed V and J ends, which lost 1 base and 7 bases, there was a span of 11 bases. In germline, CDR1 is SGHVS, CDR2 FNYEAQ. This CDR3 comprises 13 residues. CDR3 in DNA: TGTGCCAGCAGCTTAGGTGACCGCCTGGAGCAGTACTTC. This gives the protein CASSLGDRLEQYF.

The genes are TRBV7-2 and TRBJ2-1; no clear D. V was shortened by 5 bases and J by 0 bases, with 11 bases between the two germline ends. Per the germline V gene, CDR1 is SGHTA and CDR2 is FQGNSA. The CDR3 contains 15 residues. The chain's CDR3 is CASSPDRFSYNEQFF. CDR3 DNA: TGTGCCAGCAGCCCCGACCGGTTCTCCTACAATGAGCAGTTCTTC.

This sequence joins TRBV4-1 and TRBJ2-3; TRBD2 is a possible D gene (6 bases). V lost 0 bases and J 6 bases, leaving 25 bases between the germline ends. Germline V CDR1 and CDR2: MGHRA, YSYEKL. The CDR3 is 19 residues long. The CDR3 here is CASSQDPGDSPGTDDTQYF. For the CDR3, the DNA is TGCGCCAGCAGCCAAGATCCGGGGGACTCCCCTGGGACGGATGATACGCAGTATTTT.

The rearrangement joins TRBV5-6 to TRBJ1-1; 7 bases line up with TRBD1. This CDR3 is built from 15 residues. The germline V gene has CDR1 SGHDT and CDR2 YYEEEE. Trimming at V came to 4 bases and at J to 4 bases, leaving 10 bases not matched to a gene. The CDR3 DNA sequence: TGTGCCAGCAGCCACCTCACAGGGGATACCACTGAAGCTTTCTTT. It specifies CASSHLTGDTTEAFF.

A few counts support this clone. This chain links TRBV2 with TRBJ1-1, with D possibly being TRBD1 (6 bases). CDR1 and CDR2 (germline): SNHLY, FYNNEI. The CDR3 has 13 residues. V lost 6 bases, J lost 1 base, and 9 bases lay in between. In DNA, the CDR3 is TGTGCCAGCAGGGACAGCCAGAACACTGAAGCTTTCTTT. As protein: CASRDSQNTEAFF.

The chain links TRBV2 to TRBJ2-5; maybe TRBD2 (5 bases). There are 14 residues in the CDR3. V lost 6 bases and J lost 5, with 16 bases in between. Germline V gene lookup returns CDR1 SNHLY and CDR2 FYNNEI. CDR3 nucleotide sequence: TGTGCCAGCAGGGGTCGGTACGGCGGGGAGACCCAGTACTTC. Residues: CASRGRYGGETQYF.

This clone appeared a few times. The chain uses TRBV5-1 and TRBJ2-1, with TRBD1 matching 7 bases. The length of the CDR3 is 12 residues. J lost 9 bases, V lost 5 bases, and 5 bases had no gene match. From germline, CDR1 is SGHRS and CDR2 YFSETQ. CDR3 sequence reads: CASRFDRAEQFF. The CDR3 nucleotides read TGCGCCAGCAGATTTGACAGGGCTGAGCAGTTCTTC.

This clone was seen only once. This chain uses TRBV10-3 with TRBJ2-2; D not certain. Germline values: CDR1 ENHRY, CDR2 SYGVKD. V lost 1 base and J 5 bases, leaving 5 bases between the germline ends. The CDR3 extends over 13 amino acids. The CDR3 spells CAISEFGTGELFF. In DNA, the CDR3 is TGTGCCATCAGTGAGTTCGGAACCGGGGAGCTGTTTTTT.

This clone occurred once. The V call is TRBV18, the J call TRBJ1-1, with D possibly being TRBD1 (5 bases). V was cut by 4 bases and J by 5 bases, with 17 bases left in between. Germline V lookup: CDR1 KGHSH, CDR2 LQKENI. This CDR3 region has 15 residues. The DNA for the CDR3 is TGTGCCAGCTCACTCAGGGCCTCGGGGGGAACTGAAGCTTTCTTT. Its protein product is CASSLRASGGTEAFF.

The V gene is TRBV27, the J gene TRBJ2-1; TRBD2 aligns across 14 bases. This CDR3 is 18 amino acids long. Germline V gives CDR1 MNHEY, CDR2 SMNVEV (reference sequence). V lost 5 bases to trimming and J lost 1 base; unmatched junction nucleotides: 7. CDR3 residues: CASSQGLAGEKSYNEQFF. The CDR3 bases are TGTGCCAGCAGTCAGGGACTAGCGGGAGAGAAATCCTACAATGAGCAGTTCTTC.

With respect to this clone: The sample holds other DNA sequences that translate to the same CDR3. The V call is TRBV2, the J call TRBJ2-1; TRBD1 matches 7 bases. Germline trimming cut 6 bases from V and 0 bases from J; bases unmatched to any gene: 5. The CDR3 extends over 15 amino acids. Germline CDR1 SNHLY, CDR2 FYNNEI. CDR3 nucleotides: TGTGCCAGCAGCGAACAGGGGAACTCCTACAATGAGCAGTTCTTC. It codes for CASSEQGNSYNEQFF.

This clone was seen a few times. V is TRBV28 and J is TRBJ2-4; 8 bases fit TRBD2. Germline CDR1 and CDR2: MDHEN and SYDVKM. Unmatched junction bases numbered 10, after V lost 6 bases and J lost 6 bases. The CDR3 has 15 amino acids. The DNA of the CDR3 is TGTGCCAGCAGCCTCGTGCTCGGGAGGGGAAACATTCAGTACTTC. It specifies CASSLVLGRGNIQYF.

The sample holds a few counts of this clone. The CDR3 region is CASSRDRGYNEQFF. The CDR3 nucleotides are TGCGCCAGCAGCCGGGACAGGGGTTACAATGAGCAGTTCTTC. V gene TRBV23-1 combines with J gene TRBJ2-1, with TRBD1 matching over 10 bases. TRBV23-1 is identified as an open reading frame with a role that is uncertain. V lost 6 bases and J lost 4; bases outside the gene matches: 3. The CDR3 runs 14 residues.

In DNA form, the CDR3 reads TGTGCCAGCACCCTCCCAGGGGCGGGCAATCAGCCCCAGCATTTT. As protein: CASTLPGAGNQPQHF. The V and J genes are TRBV28 and TRBJ1-5; D might be TRBD1 (6 bases). CDR3 size: 15 residues. CDR1 is MDHEN, CDR2 SYDVKM, per germline. V dropped 7 bases and J dropped 2 bases, with 15 bases sitting between them.

This clone was seen just once. The chain uses TRBV28 and TRBJ2-3; a possible D gene is TRBD1 (5 bases). The V gene's germline CDR1 is MDHEN and CDR2 SYDVKM. V lost 5 bases, J lost 1 base, and 16 bases lay in between. The length of the CDR3 is 16 residues. CDR3 coding DNA: TGTGCCAGCAGTCCCAGGGTCTATATTGGCACAGATACGCAGTATTTT. Protein product: CASSPRVYIGTDTQYF.

The rearrangement links TRBV4-3 to TRBJ1-4; D call uncertain. V shed 5 bases and J shed 11 bases, with 18 bases lying between them. CDR1 is LGHNA, CDR2 YSLEER, per germline. The CDR3 has 14 residues. This CDR3 is CASSSQWPRGKLFF. CDR3 DNA sequence: TGCGCCAGCAGCAGCCAATGGCCCCGTGGGAAACTGTTTTTT.

The chain recombines TRBV18 with TRBJ2-5, with D hard to call. CDR3 length: 15 amino acids. Germline assignment: CDR1 KGHSH and CDR2 LQKENI. V lost 6 bases to trimming and J lost 1 base, with 15 bases between them. In DNA form, the CDR3 reads TGTGCCAGCTCCGACCGGTGGGGATTCCAAGAGACCCAGTACTTC. This encodes CASSDRWGFQETQYF.

CDR3 sequence reads: CASSQDPGRAVAGYTF. DNA for the CDR3: TGCGCCAGCAGCCAAGATCCCGGCAGGGCGGTTGCGGGCTACACCTTC. The rearrangement links TRBV4-3 to TRBJ1-2; TRBD1 is a possible D gene (5 bases). The V gene lost 0 bases and the J gene lost 8 bases, with 19 bases spanning the gap. The CDR3 contains 16 residues. Germline V gene lookup returns CDR1 LGHNA and CDR2 YSLEER.

This clone is a singleton in its sample. The V and J genes are TRBV28 and TRBJ2-5; no reliable D call. V lost 5 bases to trimming and J lost 1 base, with 14 bases between them. Germline assignment: CDR1 MDHEN and CDR2 SYDVKM. This CDR3 region has 15 residues. The CDR3, as DNA: TGTGCCAGCAGTCACCCGGACGAGACCCAAGAGACCCAGTACTTC. Translation: CASSHPDETQETQYF.

The genes are TRBV4-2 and TRBJ2-4; D call uncertain. The CDR3 totals 16 residues. The V gene's germline CDR1 is LGHNA and CDR2 YNFKEQ. The V end was cut by 4 bases, the J end by 1 base, with 14 bases between. The CDR3 DNA reads TGTGCCAGCAGCCTCCGGCCTCAAGGGGCCAAAAACATTCAGTACTTC. Its translation: CASSLRPQGAKNIQYF.

This clone was seen a handful of times. The chain recombines TRBV28 with TRBJ2-4; D is perhaps TRBD2 (5 bases). The CDR3 is 14 amino acids. V lost 2 bases to trimming and J lost 5 bases, with 10 bases between them. CDR1 and CDR2 from the germline V gene are MDHEN and SYDVKM. The CDR3 reads CASSLSYGENIQYF. In DNA form, the CDR3 reads TGTGCCAGCAGTTTAAGCTACGGGGAAAACATTCAGTACTTC.

This clone was counted many times. This may stem from a read error, because a much larger clone lies one nucleotide away. Different DNA sequences within this sample yield the same CDR3. V usage is TRBV18 and J usage is TRBJ1-2, with 9 bases identical to TRBD1. This CDR3 comprises 14 residues. The trim removed 3 bases at V and 2 bases at J, leaving 1 base unmatched. Germline V gives CDR1 KGHSH, CDR2 LQKENI. The CDR3 nucleotides read TGTGCCAGCTCACCCGGGACAGGGAACTATGGCTACACCTTC. This gives the protein CASSPGTGNYGYTF. Filled out from reference TRBV18 and TRBJ1-2, the complete variable domain reads NAGVMQNPRHLVRRRGQEARLRCSPMKGHSHVYWYRQLPEEGLKFMVYLQKENIIDESGMPKERFSAEFPKEGPSILRIQQVVRGDSAAYFCASSPGTGNYGYTFGSGTRLTVV.

The chain employs TRBV15 and TRBJ2-5; D gene uncertain. This CDR3 has 13 residues. Germline loops: CDR1 LNHNV, CDR2 YYDKDF (reference sequence). Trimming stripped 0 bases from V and 3 bases from J, with 5 bases between. The CDR3 DNA reads TGTGCCACCAGCAGAGACCCGGAAGAGACCCAGTACTTC. This codes for CATSRDPEETQYF.

This clone was seen only once. This chain uses TRBV19 with TRBJ1-1; the D gene is possibly TRBD1 (6 bases). Germline loops: CDR1 LNHDA, CDR2 SQIVND (reference sequence). The CDR3 runs 17 residues. Trimming removed 3 bases at V and 4 bases at J, with 21 bases between. The CDR3 loop is CASSMGGGGREGTEAFF. CDR3 DNA: TGTGCCAGTAGTATGGGGGGCGGAGGGAGAGAGGGCACTGAAGCTTTCTTT.

This clone counts as medium-sized (0.01 to 0.1%). This chain links TRBV7-6 with TRBJ2-3; possible D gene TRBD2, 7 bases. Germline V gene lookup returns CDR1 SGHVS and CDR2 FNYEAQ. This CDR3 comprises 16 residues. V gave up 5 bases and J gave up 2 bases, with 17 bases separating them. The CDR3 is CASSPRGAEFTDTQYF. The CDR3 DNA follows: TGTGCCAGCAGCCCCCGGGGGGCAGAGTTCACAGATACGCAGTATTTT.

The J gene is TRBJ2-6, the V gene TRBV28, with a possible D match to TRBD1 (6 bases). CDR1 is MDHEN, CDR2 SYDVKM, per germline. The ends were cut back, 3 bases at V and 2 bases at J, with 8 bases in the middle. CDR3 length: 15 amino acids. CDR3 region: CASSFRQAGANVLTF. CDR3 nucleotides: TGTGCCAGCAGTTTTCGACAGGCTGGGGCCAACGTCCTGACTTTC.